These T cell receptor beta chains were read from a single sample in a study of vaccination effects on CD4 cells after COVID-19. Generated by immunoSEQ multiplex PCR, the TCRdb table keeps only in-frame clones and is missing some. Of more than 35,000 clones in the sample, roughly 87% were seen once. These receptors' antigens are unknown. This specimen consisted of CD4+ T cells from PBMCs cultured without peptide, obtained before COVID-19 vaccination. These receptor sequences come from a human donor who received a COVID-19 vaccine. CDR3s include the opening cysteine and the closing phenylalanine or tryptophan. Each record gives: J gene, V gene, clone size, D gene, CDR3 DNA, CDR3 protein. The D gene is left open where the match is weak. Rows give clone size only sometimes, using once, few, many, or a class for an expanded clone.

>TRBJ2-2|TRBV11-3|.|.
TGTGCCAGCAGGGGGGATAGGGAGCTGTTTTTT
CASRGDRELFF
>TRBJ1-2|TRBV4-1|few|TRBD1
TGCGCCAGCAGCCAAGATTTGACAGGGCGTGGCTACACCTTC
CASSQDLTGRGYTF
>TRBJ1-2|TRBV30|.|.
TGTGCCCGCCGCTCCCAAACCGACGGCTACACCTTC
CARRSQTDGYTF
>TRBJ2-5|TRBV19|.|TRBD2
TGTGCCAGTAGTACCCGGGAGGGGCCCCAAGAGACCCAGTACTTC
CASSTREGPQETQYF
>TRBJ1-3|TRBV5-1|.|.
TGCGCCAGCAGCTTGGCCTTGGGAGGGTCCAGCTCTGGAAACACCATATATTTT
CASSLALGGSSSGNTIYF
>TRBJ1-2|TRBV7-8|few|.
TGTGCCAGCAGCTTCAGGGCCACTAACTATGGCTACACCTTC
CASSFRATNYGYTF
>TRBJ2-2|TRBV5-1|.|.
TGCGCCAGCAGCGCGACAGGTTTAGTTGACACCGGGGAGCTGTTTTTT
CASSATGLVDTGELFF
>TRBJ1-2|TRBV12-3/TRBV12-4|.|.
TGTGCCAGCACAAAGGGGTCTCGTGGCTACACCTTC
CASTKGSRGYTF
>TRBJ1-1|TRBV12-3/TRBV12-4|.|.
TGTGCCAGCAGTTTAGCAGGGGCGATTGAAGCTTTCTTT
CASSLAGAIEAFF
>TRBJ2-3|TRBV6-5|once|.
TGTGCCAGCAGTTCCGCGACAGCCCTCACAGATACGCAGTATTTT
CASSSATALTDTQYF
>TRBJ2-2|TRBV9|few|TRBD2
TGTGCCAGCAGTTATAGCGGGATCGACACCGGGGAGCTGTTTTTT
CASSYSGIDTGELFF
>TRBJ2-6|TRBV4-1|.|.
TGCGCCAGCAGACAAGGACAAGGCTCTGGGGCCAACGTCCTGACTTTC
CASRQGQGSGANVLTF
>TRBJ2-2|TRBV6-4|.|.
TGTGCCAGCAGTCCCGGACAGACGAACACCGGGGAGCTGTTTTTT
CASSPGQTNTGELFF
>TRBJ1-5|TRBV19|.|.
TGTGCCAGTAGTACATGGGATTTGCAGCCCCAGCATTTT
CASSTWDLQPQHF
>TRBJ2-2|TRBV10-1|.|.
TGCGCCAGCAGTGATCGGGGACCACGGGAGCTGTTTTTT
CASSDRGPRELFF
>TRBJ1-1|TRBV2|.|.
TGTGCCAGCAACAGTGGCGGAGGGAACACTGAAGCTTTCTTT
CASNSGGGNTEAFF
>TRBJ2-1|TRBV10-3|.|TRBD2
TGTGCCATCAGTGAGTCGTCGAGCGGGGGGATCTTCGGAGAGCAGTTCTTC
CAISESSSGGIFGEQFF
>TRBJ2-3|TRBV11-3|once|TRBD1
TGTGCCAGCAGCCAGGGGACAGGGCCCCCCACAGATACGCAGTATTTT
CASSQGTGPPTDTQYF
>TRBJ1-2|TRBV6-5|.|.
TGTGCCACCCAAACGGGGGTTAACTATGGCTACACCTTC
CATQTGVNYGYTF
>TRBJ2-3|TRBV5-1|once|.
TGCGCCAGCAGCTTGGGACAGGTCCTCACAGATACGCAGTATTTT
CASSLGQVLTDTQYF
>TRBJ2-2|TRBV5-1|.|.
TGCGCCAGCAGCCTCGGGACACAACTGAACACCGGGGAGCTGTTTTTT
CASSLGTQLNTGELFF
>TRBJ2-2|TRBV10-1|.|TRBD2
TGCGCCAGCAGCGTCAGCGGGGGGGCAAGGACCGGGGAGCTGTTTTTT
CASSVSGGARTGELFF
>TRBJ1-4|TRBV5-8|.|.
TGTGCCAGCAGCTTGGGAGGAGGGCAGAATAATGAAAAACTGTTTTTT
CASSLGGGQNNEKLFF
>TRBJ1-6|TRBV5-5|.|.
TGTGCCAGCAGCCAGTCTGACAGAGCACATAATTCACCCCTCCACTTT
CASSQSDRAHNSPLHF
>TRBJ2-3|TRBV9|once|TRBD2
TGTGCCAGCAGCCCCGGGACTAGCCTTCGCACAGATACGCAGTATTTT
CASSPGTSLRTDTQYF
>TRBJ2-6|TRBV15|.|.
TGTGCCACCAGCAGAGAAAAGGGGATCCACTCTGGGGCCAACGTCCTGACTTTC
CATSREKGIHSGANVLTF
>TRBJ1-1|TRBV19|.|.
TGTGCCAGTAACTTCCTCATGGGGGCAGGGAACACTGAAGCTTTCTTT
CASNFLMGAGNTEAFF